The count of the clone carrying this T cell receptor (beta chain) is one. No antigen is known for it. This sample's time point: blood 4 weeks post-SBRT, at nephrectomy. Described treatment: 15 Gy SBRT to primary tumor, nephrectomy 4 weeks later. Nephrectomy followed 15 Gy stereotactic body radiation by 4 weeks. This renal cell carcinoma was of the clear cell type. Germline V lookup: CDR1 SGHAT, CDR2 FQNNGV. The CDR3 covers 14 residues. V lost 5 bases, J lost 5 bases, and 13 bases lay in between. This record belongs to a study of radiation and T cells in renal cell carcinoma. Study-level results: Pretreatment tumor biopsies were lacking, so baseline clonotypes are unknown. In blood, top tumor clones expanded by 2 weeks, shrinking by 4.

Only in-frame clones appear in the TCRdb table, and some are missing; sequencing was by immunoSEQ multiplex PCR. The sample records some 100,000 clones, 80% to 90% being singletons. This chain links TRBV11-2 with TRBJ2-1; the D gene is possibly TRBD2 (7 bases). The sample here was blood, taken from a patient whose treatment included radiotherapy and nephrectomy. The origin of this receptor is a man aged 55-75 years with renal cell carcinoma. CDR3 bases: TGTGCCAGCAGCACAGGGCGGGGGAACAATGAGCAGTTCTTC. Translation: CASSTGRGNNEQFF.